The 7 T cell receptor beta chains given below trace back to one sample, sequenced in a study of CD8 T cells in Susac syndrome. Random hexamers served to reverse transcribe roughly 0.45 to 1 ug RNA. TCRdb processed the immunoSEQ multiplex PCR reads anew with MiXCR; each CDR3 protein has one entry. The table includes about 69,000 distinct CDR3 sequences, more than 85% detected once. Sequencing was performed on CD8+ T cells from PBMCs. These receptors came from a human donor in good health.

A few counts support this clonotype. The chain combines TRBV7-3 with TRBJ1-1; D ambiguous. The CDR3 consists of 13 residues. V lost 0 bases to trimming and J lost 3 bases, with 5 bases between them. Germline V gene data show CDR1 as SGHTA and CDR2 as FQGTGA. The CDR3 protein is CASSLTGYTEAFF. The CDR3, as DNA: TGTGCCAGCAGCTTAACCGGGTACACTGAAGCTTTCTTT. The entire variable domain, with the rest obtained from reference TRBV7-3 and TRBJ1-1, is as follows: GAGVSQTPSNKVTEKGKYVELRCDPISGHTALYWYRQSLGQGPEFLIYFQGTGAADDSGLPNDRFFAVRPEGSVSTLKIQRTERGDSAVYLCASSLTGYTEAFFGQGTRLTVV.

This chain connects TRBV4-1 to TRBJ2-7; D may be TRBD1 (6 bases). The germline CDR1 and CDR2 sequences are MGHRA and YSYEKL. The length of the CDR3 is 13 residues. V lost 4 bases and J lost 2, with 9 bases in between. DNA for the CDR3: TGCGCCAGCAGCCCCAGGGGACCCTACGAGCAGTACTTC. This gives the protein CASSPRGPYEQYF.

This clonotype was seen only once. V and J are TRBV14 and TRBJ2-3; D might be TRBD2 (6 bases). Trimming shortened V by 1 base and J by 4 bases, and 15 bases separated the two germline ends. Germline assignment: CDR1 SGHDN and CDR2 FVKESK. CDR3 length: 16 residues. The CDR3 sequence is CASSQVGGAKADTQYF. Written as DNA, the CDR3 is TGTGCCAGCAGCCAAGTTGGAGGGGCTAAGGCAGATACGCAGTATTTT.

The rearrangement uses TRBV13 and TRBJ2-7; perhaps D is TRBD1 or TRBD2 (5 bases each). The CDR3 contains 11 residues. The ends were cut back, 4 bases at V and 4 bases at J, with 5 bases in the middle. Looked up from germline, CDR1 is PRHDT and CDR2 is FYEKMQ (reference sequence). The CDR3 DNA sequence: TGTGCCAGCAGCTGGGGGTACGAGCAGTACTTC. The encoded protein is CASSWGYEQYF. The full variable domain, its missing parts supplied by reference TRBV13 and TRBJ2-7, is AAGVIQSPRHLIKEKRETATLKCYPIPRHDTVYWYQQGPGQDPQFLISFYEKMQSDKGSIPDRFSAQQFSDYHSELNMSSLELGDSALYFCASSWGYEQYFGPGTRLTVT.

This rearrangement joins TRBV6-1 to TRBJ2-7; D is ambiguous. V lost 4 bases, J lost 3 bases, and 7 bases lay in between. This CDR3 spans 12 amino acids. Germline V lookup: CDR1 MNHNS, CDR2 SASEGT. The CDR3 is CASSGWIYEQYF. The CDR3 nucleotides are TGTGCCAGCAGTGGGTGGATCTACGAGCAGTACTTC.

The chain couples TRBV15 to TRBJ2-1, with D tentatively TRBD1 (5 bases). The V gene lost 5 bases and the J gene lost 6 bases, with 23 bases spanning the gap. CDR1 LNHNV and CDR2 YYDKDF come from the germline V gene (reference sequence). The CDR3 runs to 17 residues. CDR3 loop: CATSPHWGSLSGNEQFF. As DNA, the CDR3 is TGTGCCACCAGCCCTCATTGGGGCTCCCTCTCGGGCAATGAGCAGTTCTTC.

The chain couples TRBV13 to TRBJ1-6; 8 bases are a match to TRBD1. CDR1 is PRHDT and CDR2 is FYEKMQ in the germline V gene (reference sequence). This CDR3 contains 15 residues. Trimming at V came to 3 bases and at J to 7 bases, leaving 5 bases not matched to a gene. CDR3 region: CASSFGDRKNSPLHF. The CDR3 DNA follows: TGTGCCAGCAGCTTTGGGGACAGGAAGAATTCACCCCTCCACTTT.